Each of the 25 T cell receptor beta chains below was sequenced from the same sample in a study of T cell clonality in common variable immunodeficiency (dated by TCRdb to the mid-2010s). The library relied on the immunoSEQ multiplex PCR assay. TCRdb holds this immuneACCESS table with in-frame rearrangements only. Some clones are missing; in checked studies, unresolved V genes explain under half, and the rest has no known cause. The sample comprises about 60,000 clones, and every one was counted more than once. About 1.8% of the sample belongs to the ten largest clones. The sample consisted of peripheral blood mononuclear cells. These receptors were obtained from a person aged 18 to 75 in good health.

This clone was seen at least ten times. The CDR3 is cut off 3 residues early in the read; its end comes from the germline J gene. The chain employs TRBV7-6 and TRBJ2-5; no reliable D call. This CDR3 is built from 13 residues. Per the germline V gene, CDR1 is SGHVS and CDR2 is FNYEAQ. Trimming took 3 bases from V and 5 from J, leaving 10 bases between them. Here the CDR3 reads CASSFTDGETQYF. CDR3 DNA (partial): TGTGCCAGCAGCTTTACAGATGGGGAGACC.

In this sample, this clone turned up many times. The CDR3 goes on 3 residues after the read ends, and that part is filled in from the germline J gene. This chain joins TRBV5-1 and TRBJ2-3; D might be TRBD1 (6 bases). Germline values: CDR1 SGHRS, CDR2 YFSETQ. Deletions cut 4 bases from V and 3 bases from J, with 9 bases between. The CDR3 spans 13 residues. CDR3 loop: CASSQQGTDTQYF. CDR3 bases read: TGCGCCAGCAGCCAACAGGGTACAGATACG.

This clone came up many times. With the read ending 3 residues before the CDR3 end, the germline J gene is used to fill in that end. The chain joins TRBV30 to TRBJ1-1; no firm D call. Germline values: CDR1 GTSNPN, CDR2 SVGIG (reference sequence). Trimming took off 3 bases at V and 3 bases at J, with 11 bases between the two ends. The CDR3 has 13 amino acids. CDR3 DNA (partial): TGTGCCTGGAGAAGCGGTAAGGACACTGAA. Translated: CAWRSGKDTE. The full CDR3 is CAWRSGKDTEAFF.

This clone was seen at least ten times. The read finishes 3 residues shy of the CDR3 end, and the germline J gene is used to complete it. The chain joins TRBV6-1 to TRBJ2-5, with D maybe TRBD1 (8 bases). The length of the CDR3 is 15 residues. Germline V gene data show CDR1 as MNHNS and CDR2 as SASEGT. V was shortened by 2 bases and J by 7 bases, with 17 bases between the two germline ends. This CDR3 reads CASSELQGGRGTQYF. The CDR3 bases that were read are TGTGCCAGCAGTGAATTACAGGGGGGGCGGGGGACC.

This clone was observed at least ten times. The sequence runs out 3 residues before the end of the CDR3; the remainder is reconstructed from the germline J gene. The chain joins TRBV5-6 to TRBJ1-1; no clear D. CDR3 length: 13 amino acids. The germline V gene encodes CDR1 SGHDT and CDR2 YYEEEE. V was cut by 4 bases and J by 4 bases, with 11 bases left in between. CDR3 in amino acids: CASSPGRSTEAFF. Partial CDR3 DNA: TGTGCCAGCAGCCCAGGCCGGAGCACTGAA.

This clone was counted many times. The read terminates 3 residues ahead of where the CDR3 ends, so the germline J gene completes it. This chain connects TRBV19 to TRBJ2-3, with D perhaps matching TRBD2 (6 bases). The V gene lost 5 bases and the J gene lost 0 bases, with 15 bases spanning the gap. The CDR3 spans 16 residues. CDR1 is LNHDA, CDR2 SQIVND, per germline (reference sequence). The CDR3 sequence: CASSPRDLSSTDTQYF. The part of the CDR3 DNA that was read is TGTGCCAGTAGTCCGCGGGATCTTTCTAGCACAGATACG.

This clone was counted at least ten times. Read sequence stops 3 residues before the CDR3 end, and the germline J gene provides the missing end. The rearrangement uses TRBV4-1 and TRBJ1-6; TRBD1 matches 7 bases. The CDR3 runs to 15 residues. Germline V gene sequence: CDR1 MGHRA, CDR2 YSYEKL. Germline trimming cut 4 bases from V and 2 bases from J; bases unmatched to any gene: 2. The covered CDR3 bases are TGCGCCAGCAGCCTCGGGACAGCCTATAATTCACCC. Protein: CASSLGTAYNSP. The full CDR3 sequence reads CASSLGTAYNSPLHF.

The sample holds many counts of this clone. The read ends 3 residues before the CDR3 terminus; that terminus is restored from the germline J gene. The J gene is TRBJ2-3, the V gene TRBV28; TRBD1 matches at 8 bases. V was pared by 5 bases and J by 4 bases, with 14 bases of the junction left unmatched. Per the germline V gene, CDR1 is MDHEN and CDR2 is SYDVKM. The CDR3 loop spans 17 amino acids. Partial CDR3 DNA: TGTGCCAGCAGTCCCGGTCTGGACAGGGAGATTCCAGATACG. Translation gives CASSPGLDREIPDT. The CDR3 in full is CASSPGLDREIPDTQYF. Full variable domain (rest looked up from reference TRBV28 and TRBJ2-3): DVKVTQSSRYLVKRTGEKVFLECVQDMDHENMFWYRQDPGLGLRLIYFSYDVKMKEKGDIPEGYSVSREKKERFSLILESASTNQTSMYLCASSPGLDREIPDTQYFGPGTRLTVL.

At least ten counts were recorded for this clone. Coverage ceases 3 residues before the CDR3 finishes, and the germline J gene fills in the end. This chain connects TRBV20-1 to TRBJ1-2, with 7 bases identical to TRBD1. There are 12 residues in the CDR3. Per germline, CDR1 DFQATT and CDR2 SNEGSKA (reference sequence). CDR3 amino acids: CMYRGIPYGYTF. The sequenced CDR3 bases are TGCATGTACAGGGGAATACCCTATGGC.

On this clone itself: The read falls 3 residues short of the CDR3 end, and the missing part is taken from the germline J gene. This rearrangement joins TRBV7-9 to TRBJ2-5, with 9 bases matching TRBD1. This CDR3 region has 15 residues. V lost 6 bases, J lost 5 bases, and 10 bases stayed unmatched. From germline, CDR1 is SEHNR and CDR2 FQNEAQ (reference sequence). CDR3 amino acids: CASRPSGTGTETQYF. The sequenced part of the CDR3 DNA is TGTGCCAGCAGACCATCCGGGACAGGGACGGAGACC.

This clone was counted at least ten times. The CDR3 is cut off 3 residues early in the read; its end comes from the germline J gene. The chain links TRBV7-8 to TRBJ1-2; D unclear. The germline gives CDR1 SGHVS, CDR2 FQNEAQ. With 5 bases removed from V and 2 bases from J, the gap between germline ends came to 15 bases. The CDR3 is made up of 15 amino acids. The CDR3 region is CASSPEGLSNYGYTF. The sequenced CDR3 bases are TGTGCCAGCAGCCCCGAGGGCCTCTCGAACTATGGC.

To note about this clone: The CDR3 goes on 3 residues after the read ends, and that part is filled in from the germline J gene. The chain is built from TRBV5-1 and TRBJ1-3; 9 bases fit TRBD1. V shed 3 bases, J shed 3 bases, and the junction held 7 bases outside the gene matches. CDR3 length: 16 residues. CDR1 is SGHRS, CDR2 YFSETQ, per germline. The sequenced part of the CDR3 DNA is TGCGCCAGCAGCTCAAGACAGGGGGTGGATGGAAACACC. It codes for CASSSRQGVDGNT. The full CDR3 protein is CASSSRQGVDGNTIYF.

This clone was counted ten times or more. Coverage ceases 3 residues before the CDR3 finishes, and the germline J gene fills in the end. The chain employs TRBV20-1 and TRBJ2-3, with 9 bases lining up with TRBD2. The V gene's germline CDR1 is DFQATT and CDR2 SNEGSKA (reference sequence). J lost 5 bases, V lost 6 bases, and 9 bases had no gene match. The CDR3 is 14 residues long. The chain's CDR3 is CSAGGGAGKDTQYF. CDR3 DNA (partial): TGCAGTGCCGGCGGGGGGGCCGGAAAAGATACG.

CDR3 residues: CASSEAGLSNTQYF. The CDR3 DNA, read in part, is TGCGCCAGCAGTGAGGCCGGACTATCGAATACG. This sequence joins TRBV10-2 and TRBJ2-3; maybe TRBD2 (6 bases). The read falls 3 residues short of the CDR3 end, and the missing part is taken from the germline J gene. The germline gives CDR1 WSHSY, CDR2 SAAADI. V lost 2 bases and J lost 7, with 13 bases in between. CDR3 length equals 14 residues.

This clone has ten or more counts. The read stops 3 residues short of the end of the CDR3; the missing end is completed from the germline J gene. The chain uses TRBV30 and TRBJ2-3, with 7 nucleotides matching TRBD1. Unmatched junction bases numbered 8, after V lost 2 bases and J lost 3 bases. Germline-derived CDR1 and CDR2 are GTSNPN and SVGIG (reference sequence). The CDR3 extends over 15 amino acids. The DNA read from the CDR3 is TGTGCCTGGAGTCTGTCGACAGGGAGTACAGATACG. Translating it yields CAWSLSTGSTDT. The entire CDR3 protein is CAWSLSTGSTDTQYF.

This clone was picked up many times. The read terminates 3 residues ahead of where the CDR3 ends, so the germline J gene completes it. The chain carries TRBV11-2 and TRBJ2-5, with D possibly matching TRBD2 (6 bases). The germline V gene has CDR1 SGHAT and CDR2 FQNNGV. V was trimmed by 3 bases and J by 2 bases, leaving 10 bases between them. The CDR3 is 14 amino acids. The CDR3 DNA, read in part, is TGTGCCAGCAGCTTGGCGGGGCCACAAGAGACC. It yields the protein CASSLAGPQET. The entire CDR3 protein reads CASSLAGPQETQYF.

This clone came up many times. Read sequence stops 3 residues before the CDR3 end, and the germline J gene provides the missing end. The chain carries TRBV5-4 and TRBJ2-7; 10 nucleotides match TRBD1. Germline V CDR1 and CDR2: SGHNT, YYREEE (reference sequence). The junction had 9 bases not matched to a gene; V was cut back by 5 bases and J by 4 bases. The CDR3 spans 15 residues. This chain's CDR3 is CASSQTGTGDYEQYF. CDR3 bases read: TGTGCCAGCAGTCAAACCGGGACAGGGGATTACGAG.

This clone was observed many times. The read finishes 3 residues shy of the CDR3 end, and the germline J gene is used to complete it. The chain joins TRBV7-8 to TRBJ2-7, with 10 bases that match TRBD2. Germline V gene sequence: CDR1 SGHVS, CDR2 FQNEAQ. After removal of 2 bases from V and 0 bases from J, the junction contained 7 bases not matched to a gene. This CDR3 has 17 residues. The CDR3 bases that were read are TGTGCCAGCAGCTTATTTCAGGCTAGCGGGAGCTCCTACGAG. It encodes CASSLFQASGSSYE. Given in full, the CDR3 is CASSLFQASGSSYEQYF.

The sample holds a few counts of this clone. The CDR3 goes on 3 residues after the read ends, and that part is filled in from the germline J gene. V gene TRBV10-2 combines with J gene TRBJ2-7, with 7 bases identical to TRBD1. V lost 10 bases and J lost 2; bases outside the gene matches: 2. Germline loops: CDR1 WSHSY, CDR2 SAAADI. CDR3 size: 11 residues. The CDR3 bases that were read are TGCGCCACCGGGACAGCCTACGAG. Translated: CATGTAYE. The complete CDR3 reads CATGTAYEQYF.

Many counts were recorded for this clone. The CDR3 goes on 3 residues after the read ends, and that part is filled in from the germline J gene. The chain combines TRBV29-1 with TRBJ2-2; 9 bases line up with TRBD1. V lost 7 bases, J lost 4 bases, and 10 bases stayed unmatched. Germline V gives CDR1 SQVTM, CDR2 ANQGSEA. The CDR3 contains 15 residues. Partial CDR3 DNA: TGCAGCGCTAAGCTTGGGACAGGGTCCACCGGGGAG. Protein: CSAKLGTGSTGE. The full CDR3 protein reads CSAKLGTGSTGELFF.

Many counts were recorded for this clone. The read gets to within 3 residues of the CDR3 end, and the germline J gene fills in the rest. V usage is TRBV29-1 and J usage is TRBJ1-3; the D is unclear. CDR1 is SQVTM, CDR2 ANQGSEA, per germline. V was cut by 6 bases and J by 0 bases, with 12 bases left in between. The CDR3 is 14 amino acids. CDR3 DNA, as far as it was read: TGCAGCGTCCTATCGGGTACCTCTGGAAACACC. Translation: CSVLSGTSGNT. In full, the CDR3 reads CSVLSGTSGNTIYF.

This clone was counted many times. The CDR3 here is CSARDWASPSYNEQFF. The sequenced CDR3 bases are TGCAGTGCTAGAGATTGGGCTAGCCCTTCCTACAATGAG. The chain links TRBV20-1 to TRBJ2-1, with D possibly matching TRBD2 (5 bases). The read ends 3 residues before the CDR3 terminus; that terminus is restored from the germline J gene. CDR3 length: 16 amino acids. V gave up 0 bases and J gave up 1 base, with 13 bases separating them. Germline V gives CDR1 DFQATT, CDR2 SNEGSKA (reference sequence).

Ten or more counts support this clone. The read ends 3 residues shy of where the CDR3 ends; the end is completed using the germline J gene. The chain is built from TRBV2 and TRBJ2-5, with 10 bases aligning to TRBD1. Looked up from germline, CDR1 is SNHLY and CDR2 is FYNNEI. The CDR3 is 15 residues long. Trimming removed 7 bases from V and 2 bases from J; junction bases left unmatched: 7. The CDR3 DNA, read in part, is TGTGCCAGCACCAGGGACAGGGGCGTTCAAGAGACC. Amino acid sequence: CASTRDRGVQET. The entire CDR3 protein reads CASTRDRGVQETQYF.

This clone was seen ten or more times. The read terminates 3 residues ahead of where the CDR3 ends, so the germline J gene completes it. V is TRBV7-2 and J is TRBJ2-7, with 14 bases that match TRBD2. CDR1 is SGHTA and CDR2 is FQGNSA in the germline V gene. After removal of 6 bases from V and 6 bases from J, the junction contained 7 bases not matched to a gene. The CDR3 has 15 amino acids. The CDR3 is CASRPGTSGSGEQYF. The sequenced part of the CDR3 DNA is TGTGCCAGCAGACCGGGGACTAGCGGGAGTGGCGAG.

This clone was recorded many times. The CDR3 extends 3 residues past the end of the read, so its final part is completed from the germline J gene. The V and J genes are TRBV20-1 and TRBJ2-6; 9 bases match TRBD1. CDR1 and CDR2 from the germline V gene are DFQATT and SNEGSKA (reference sequence). Trimming removed 5 bases from V and 4 bases from J; junction bases left unmatched: 3. This CDR3 spans 14 amino acids. CDR3 bases read: TGCAGTGCTGGGACAGGGTCCGGGGCCAACGTC. Protein product: CSAGTGSGANV. In full, the CDR3 reads CSAGTGSGANVLTF.